The TCR beta chain under discussion was sequenced for a study of T cell responses to AZD1222 COVID-19 vaccine. The CDR3 runs 12 residues. V lost 6 bases to trimming and J lost 14 bases, with 17 bases between them. Notes on the study in general: Spike-specific TCR breadth and depth grew following two AZD1222 doses. Repertoire sampling was restricted to post-peak T cell response timepoints. Mapped onto spike, vaccine-associated CD4 TCRs spanned it and were dominant at 160-218 and 743-854. Donor demographics were predominantly white British with a female majority; clonal diversity may be underestimated.

Some clones are missing from TCRdb's copy, which holds only in-frame ones; the method was immunoSEQ multiplex PCR. The sample carries around 160,000 clones, about 91% recorded once. As regards this clone: The antigen is unknown.

The sample here was peripheral blood, taken on day 0 of AZD1222 vaccination. This sequence was found in an adult in good health. The gene calls are TRBV12-3 or TRBV12-4 and TRBJ1-5; a possible D gene is TRBD1 (5 bases). The CDR3 DNA follows: TGTGCCAGCAGCCGCTCCGGGACCCCGGAGCATTTT. Protein sequence: CASSRSGTPEHF.